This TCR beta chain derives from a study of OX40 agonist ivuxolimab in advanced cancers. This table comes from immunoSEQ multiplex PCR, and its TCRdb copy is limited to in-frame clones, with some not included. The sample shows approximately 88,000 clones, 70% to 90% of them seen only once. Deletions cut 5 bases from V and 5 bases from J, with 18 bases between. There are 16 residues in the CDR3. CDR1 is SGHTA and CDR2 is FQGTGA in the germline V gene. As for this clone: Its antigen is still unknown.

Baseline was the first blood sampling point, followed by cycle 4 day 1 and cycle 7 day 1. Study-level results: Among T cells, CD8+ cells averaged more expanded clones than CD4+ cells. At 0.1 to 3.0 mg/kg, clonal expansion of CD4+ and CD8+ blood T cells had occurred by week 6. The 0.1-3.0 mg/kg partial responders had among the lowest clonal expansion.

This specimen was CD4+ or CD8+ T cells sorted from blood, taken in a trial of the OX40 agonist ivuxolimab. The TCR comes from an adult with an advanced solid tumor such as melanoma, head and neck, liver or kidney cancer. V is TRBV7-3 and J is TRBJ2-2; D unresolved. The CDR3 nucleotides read TGTGCCAGCAGCCATACACGCCCGATGGCTACCGGGGAGCTGTTTTTT. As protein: CASSHTRPMATGELFF.